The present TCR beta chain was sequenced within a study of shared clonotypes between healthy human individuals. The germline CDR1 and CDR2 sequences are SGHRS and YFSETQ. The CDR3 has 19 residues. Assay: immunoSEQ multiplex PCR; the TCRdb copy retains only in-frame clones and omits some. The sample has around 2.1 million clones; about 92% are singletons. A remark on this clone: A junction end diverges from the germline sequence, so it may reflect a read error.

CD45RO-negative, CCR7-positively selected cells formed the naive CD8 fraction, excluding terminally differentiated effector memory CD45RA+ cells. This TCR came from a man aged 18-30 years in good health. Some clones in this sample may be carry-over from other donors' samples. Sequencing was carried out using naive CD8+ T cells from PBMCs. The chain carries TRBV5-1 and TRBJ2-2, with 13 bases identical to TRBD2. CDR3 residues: CASSLRGLAGEWNIGELFF. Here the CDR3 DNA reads TGCGCCAGCAGCCTCCGCGGACTAGCGGGAGAATGGAACATCGGGGAGCTGTTTTTT. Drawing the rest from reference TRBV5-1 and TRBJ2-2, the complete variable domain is KAGVTQTPRYLIKTRGQQVTLSCSPISGHRSVSWYQQTPGQGLQFLFEYFSETQRNKGNFPGRFSGRQFSNSRSEMNVSTLELGDSALYLCASSLRGLAGEWNIGELFFGEGSRLTVL.